A selection of T cell receptor beta chains follows, all from one sample in a study of PD-1 blockade in classical Hodgkin lymphoma. The assay was immunoSEQ multiplex PCR, and TCRdb's table has in-frame clones only and misses some. Here the sample spans about 94,000 clones, about 91% being singletons. Sequenced here: peripheral blood mononuclear cells (PBMCs), sampled before the second cycle of nivolumab. The receptor source for this set is a human donor with classical Hodgkin lymphoma. Each CDR3 is given with its conserved first and last residue.

>TRBV4-1
CASSQMTGVTSFEQYF
>TRBV7-9
CASSLLRENGYTF
>TRBV27
CASSTGYEQYF
>TRBV7-8
CASSSRLAGDIFSYNEQFF
>TRBV6-5
CASGTGGDTDTQYF
>TRBV18
CASSRESYEQYF
>TRBV14
CASSQDSGWRGEQYF
>TRBV28
CASSFQETQYF
>TRBV2
CASSSPGGSNQPQHF
>TRBV7-3
CASSLGGFTGLFF
>TRBV28
CASSITGAEQYF
>TRBV7-9
CASSQRGEQFF
>TRBV11-1
CASSAQTGGPYEQYF
>TRBV27
CASSQGNSNQPQHF
>TRBV15
CATSRDRQVLRETQYF
>TRBV4-1
CASSQDPTGSRGQPQHF
>TRBV28
CASSLAGMAGANVLTF
>TRBV11-3
CASSSRQGANTGELFF
>TRBV27
CASSFWGSNPYEQYF
>TRBV7-2
CASSTQGAFNEKLFF
>TRBV18
CASSPRTGEAFF
>TRBV14
CASSRGDPGGHTDTQYF
>TRBV10-3
CAISESENTEAFF
>TRBV7-8
CASSFLTGSSYEQYF
>TRBV7-9
CASSLAGIYNEQFF
>TRBV29-1
CSVVTGTISYEQYF
>TRBV28
CASTPLTETYEQYF
>TRBV6-1
CASLDQPNQPQHF
>TRBV9
CASSVRGGSTDTQYF
>TRBV11-2
CASSLWGGSYEQYF
>TRBV4-2
CASSQAGQSSYEQYF
>TRBV10-3
CAISGSNTEAFF
>TRBV27
CASSLSGPYEQYF
>TRBV5-1
CASSFGSGNTIYF
>TRBV6-6
CASSSGHYEQYF
>TRBV4-2
CASSPRDLSNEQFF
>TRBV6-5
CASSSPTGGNSEAFF
>TRBV28
CASRTGTYEQYF
>TRBV27
CASSLIGTAYEQYF
>TRBV9
CASSVGSGPTYEQYF
>TRBV27
CASSLSSGQEKLFF